This is a list of T cell receptor beta chains from one sample in a study of T cell responses to AZD1222 COVID-19 vaccine. Measured with immunoSEQ multiplex PCR; TCRdb has only the in-frame clones, and not every one. The sample carries 200,000 or so clones, approximately 91% recorded once. The sample in question was peripheral blood, obtained on day 0 of AZD1222 vaccination. Receptors originate from an adult in good health. CDR3s include the opening cysteine and the closing phenylalanine or tryptophan.

J gene: TRBJ2-2; V gene: TRBV10-3; CDR3 protein: CAISEPNWSAGELFF
J gene: TRBJ1-3; V gene: TRBV3-1/TRBV3-2; CDR3 protein: CASRSTGHSGNTIYF
J gene: TRBJ2-2; V gene: TRBV7-9; CDR3 protein: CASSLLAGMNTGELFF
J gene: TRBJ2-3; V gene: TRBV7-3; CDR3 protein: CASRQTSGGATDTQYF
J gene: TRBJ1-1; V gene: TRBV9; CDR3 protein: CASSPGPQNTEAFF
J gene: TRBJ1-4; V gene: TRBV4-1; CDR3 protein: CASSQGAAPANEKLFF
J gene: TRBJ1-2; V gene: TRBV6-5; CDR3 protein: CASNPGTGSGGYTF
J gene: TRBJ1-3; V gene: TRBV19; CDR3 protein: CASSDGQGGSGNTIYF
J gene: TRBJ1-2; V gene: TRBV2; CDR3 protein: CANQYPDSIRGYTF
J gene: TRBJ2-7; V gene: TRBV13; CDR3 protein: CASSSSFEGRSALPYEQYF
J gene: TRBJ2-1; V gene: TRBV10-3; CDR3 protein: CAIRRLAGDQRNEQFF
J gene: TRBJ2-7; V gene: TRBV4-1; CDR3 protein: CASTQNSGSSYEQYF
J gene: TRBJ1-1; V gene: TRBV13; CDR3 protein: CASGGGPEAFF
J gene: TRBJ2-7; V gene: TRBV3-1/TRBV3-2; CDR3 protein: CASSHAASYEQYF
J gene: TRBJ2-1; V gene: TRBV19; CDR3 protein: CASTRRDSYNEQFF
J gene: TRBJ1-3; V gene: TRBV10-2; CDR3 protein: CASGRGQGPGNTIYF
J gene: TRBJ2-2; V gene: TRBV27; CDR3 protein: CASSSVPLAGELFF
J gene: TRBJ2-7; V gene: TRBV9; CDR3 protein: CASSVEGQREQYF
J gene: TRBJ2-6; V gene: TRBV9; CDR3 protein: CASSTRPAGANVLTF
J gene: TRBJ2-7; V gene: TRBV15; CDR3 protein: CATSRDSSEQYF
J gene: TRBJ2-7; V gene: TRBV13; CDR3 protein: CASSSSDRYEQYF
J gene: TRBJ2-4; V gene: TRBV18; CDR3 protein: CASSPSDIQYF
J gene: TRBJ2-3; V gene: TRBV10-1; CDR3 protein: CASSVTGADTQYF
J gene: TRBJ2-3; V gene: TRBV28; CDR3 protein: CASSLDPSADTQYF
J gene: TRBJ2-7; V gene: TRBV29-1; CDR3 protein: CSVGQGEQYF
J gene: TRBJ2-3; V gene: TRBV5-1; CDR3 protein: CASTAGTPTDTQYF